This TCR beta chain appears in the sequencing data of a study of T cells after posttransplantation cyclophosphamide. The related graft donor's blood sample was taken on the day of bone marrow donation. To note about this clone: What it recognizes is unknown.

Study outcomes and limitations: Blood and skin or GI T cell repertoires showed limited TRB overlap. Later blood repertoires were often dominated by clones from the donor CD8+ memory compartment.

This table comes from immunoSEQ multiplex PCR, and its TCRdb copy is limited to in-frame clones, with some not included. The sample has over 5,500 clones, more than 60% seen once; the top ten hold roughly 29%. The sequenced material came from memory CD4+ T cells sorted from blood. This TCR was recovered from a woman aged 45 to 65 in good health and a related stem cell transplant donor.

CDR3 sequence (DNA): TGTGCCAGCAGTGTTCCTAATATCGGGGGTGAGCAGTACTTC. Protein product: CASSVPNIGGEQYF. This rearrangement joins TRBV6-1 to TRBJ2-7, with D perhaps matching TRBD2 (6 bases). This CDR3 has 14 amino acids. CDR1 MNHNS and CDR2 SASEGT come from the germline V gene. V shed 4 bases and J shed 7 bases, with 17 bases lying between them.